The clone carrying this TCR beta chain was picked up a small number of times. Its antigen is currently unknown. The source of the sample is a study of siplizumab effects on memory and regulatory T cells. General study findings and limits: The alloresponse seemed to draw substantially on naive T cells, which appeared more diverse than memory cells. Of the proliferating CD4+ or CD8+ clones, roughly 75-96% lacked a naive or memory phenotype that could be assigned.

Measured with immunoSEQ multiplex PCR; TCRdb has only the in-frame clones, and not every one. The data contain roughly 26,000 clones, 80% to 90% of them singletons. The clonotype was recovered from a human donor in good health. Input material: memory CD4+ T cells sorted from blood.

Here the CDR3 reads CASTAGSTDTQYF. The DNA of the CDR3 is TGTGCCAGCACGGCGGGTAGCACAGATACGCAGTATTTT. The V call is TRBV6-6, the J call TRBJ2-3, with D possibly being TRBD2 (5 bases). The V end lost 7 bases, the J end lost 0 bases, and 8 bases lay between the germline ends. Germline CDR1 is MNHNY and CDR2 is SVGAGI (reference sequence). The CDR3 runs to 13 residues.